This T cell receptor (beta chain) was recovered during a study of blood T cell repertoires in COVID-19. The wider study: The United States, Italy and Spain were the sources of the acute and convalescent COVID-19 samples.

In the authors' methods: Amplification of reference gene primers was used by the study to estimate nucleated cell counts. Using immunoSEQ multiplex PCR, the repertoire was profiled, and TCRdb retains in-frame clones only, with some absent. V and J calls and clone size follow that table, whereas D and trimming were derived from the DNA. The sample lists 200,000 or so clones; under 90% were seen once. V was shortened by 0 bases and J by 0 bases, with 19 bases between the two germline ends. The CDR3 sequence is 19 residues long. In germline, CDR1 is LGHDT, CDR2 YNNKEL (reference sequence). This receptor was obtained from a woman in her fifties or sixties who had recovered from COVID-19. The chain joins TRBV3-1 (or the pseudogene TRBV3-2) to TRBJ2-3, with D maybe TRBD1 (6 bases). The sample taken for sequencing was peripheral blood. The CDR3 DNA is TGTGCCAGCAGCCAAGATATAAGAAGGGAGCAGGGGAGCACAGATACGCAGTATTTT. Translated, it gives CASSQDIRREQGSTDTQYF.